These 31 T cell receptor beta chains originate from one sample sequenced in a study of blood T cells in healthy people across ages. Then a second PCR, running roughly 6 to 11 cycles, was carried out with a sample-barcoded 5' primer and a J-beta primer mix. TCRdb called the 5' RACE reads again in MiXCR, with one record for every CDR3 protein. The sample includes about 1.8 million distinct CDR3 sequences, about 50% seen only once; the top ten take approximately 2.1%. The sequenced material came from blood. The receptors come from a woman in her thirties or forties in good health.

The J gene is TRBJ2-1, the V gene TRBV11-1, with a weak D call TRBD1 (6 bases). There are 17 residues in the CDR3. V was shortened by 3 bases and J by 2 bases, with 17 bases between the two germline ends. CDR1 is SGHAT and CDR2 is FQDESV in the germline V gene (reference sequence). The CDR3 reads CASSLVPGHRTYNEQFF. CDR3 DNA: TGTGCCAGCAGCTTGGTTCCGGGACACCGAACCTACAATGAGCAGTTCTTC.

This clonotype was observed a single time. CDR3 residues: CASTRGGPVSYNEQFF. The CDR3 DNA reads as TGTGCCAGCACCCGAGGGGGGCCGGTTAGCTACAATGAGCAGTTCTTC. V is TRBV4-2 and J is TRBJ2-1; D could derive from TRBD1 or TRBD2 (6 bases each). Between the trimmed V and J ends, which lost 7 bases and 3 bases, there was a span of 19 bases. The CDR3 covers 16 residues. From germline, CDR1 is LGHNA and CDR2 YNFKEQ.

The chain combines TRBV5-1 with TRBJ2-1; the D gene is possibly TRBD2 (6 bases). The V end lost 2 bases, the J end lost 6 bases, and 15 bases lay between the germline ends. The CDR3 consists of 15 residues. CDR1 SGHRS and CDR2 YFSETQ come from the germline V gene. The CDR3 loop reads CASSFGLATGNEQFF. The CDR3 DNA reads as TGCGCCAGCAGCTTTGGGCTAGCGACGGGCAATGAGCAGTTCTTC.

The chain is built from TRBV7-2 and TRBJ2-5; D gene unclear. Germline CDR1 and CDR2: SGHTA and FQGNSA. Trimming took off 3 bases at V and 11 bases at J, with 19 bases between the two ends. The CDR3 spans 14 residues. The CDR3 bases are TGTGCCAGCAGCTTTGACCGTCCGCGTCTTGGGCAGTACTTC. Protein sequence: CASSFDRPRLGQYF.

The sample holds a few counts of this clonotype. This sequence joins TRBV20-1 and TRBJ2-7; TRBD2 might be the D (5 bases). V was pared by 5 bases and J by 0 bases, with 14 bases between. The CDR3 is 14 amino acids. CDR1 and CDR2 from the germline V gene are DFQATT and SNEGSKA (reference sequence). Here the CDR3 reads CSAGENRPSYEQYF. The CDR3 coding sequence is TGCAGTGCTGGGGAGAATCGCCCCTCCTACGAGCAGTACTTC.

The chain joins TRBV7-9 to TRBJ1-4, with 7 bases matching TRBD1. The CDR3 covers 15 residues. Germline V gene lookup returns CDR1 SEHNR and CDR2 FQNEAQ (reference sequence). V lost 5 bases and J lost 4; bases outside the gene matches: 7. CDR3 bases: TGTGCCAGCAGCCCCGAGGGACAGAATAATGAAAAACTGTTTTTT. Translation gives CASSPEGQNNEKLFF.

This chain connects TRBV27 to TRBJ2-1; D unresolved. Trimming removed 11 bases from V and 9 bases from J, with 11 bases in between. Germline CDR1 and CDR2: MNHEY and SMNVEV (reference sequence). The CDR3 has 10 amino acids. The DNA for the CDR3 is TGTGCCTGCGGTTATTCTGAGCAGTTCTTC. Protein: CACGYSEQFF.

The chain couples TRBV5-1 to TRBJ1-6; D unclear. Germline V gives CDR1 SGHRS, CDR2 YFSETQ. Trimming removed 0 bases at V and 0 bases at J, with 13 bases between. The CDR3 totals 18 residues. In nucleotides, the CDR3 is TGCGCCAGCAGCTTGGAAGGCGCCCGGGGCTCCTATAATTCACCCCTCCACTTT. It specifies CASSLEGARGSYNSPLHF.

This clonotype was counted between two and nine times. The chain recombines TRBV4-3 with TRBJ2-3; TRBD2 might be the D (6 bases). Trimming pared 4 bases from V and 1 base from J, leaving 15 bases between. This CDR3 contains 16 residues. Germline CDR1 LGHNA, CDR2 YSLEER. Here the CDR3 reads CASSPNGGVGTDTQYF. CDR3 in DNA: TGCGCCAGCAGCCCTAACGGCGGGGTAGGCACAGATACGCAGTATTTT.

V gene TRBV12-3 or TRBV12-4 combines with J gene TRBJ2-7; TRBD1 agrees at 7 bases. V shed 4 bases, J shed 0 bases, and the junction held 6 bases outside the gene matches. CDR3 length: 15 residues. CDR3 in DNA: TGTGCCAGCAGTTCACAGGGGCTGATCTCCTACGAGCAGTACTTC. Translation gives CASSSQGLISYEQYF.

The rearrangement uses TRBV29-1 and TRBJ2-7; a weak D match, TRBD2 (6 bases). The V gene's germline CDR1 is SQVTM and CDR2 ANQGSEA. The CDR3 is 13 residues long. The ends were cut back, 5 bases at V and 7 bases at J, with 18 bases in the middle. In DNA, the CDR3 is TGCAGCGTTTTCCTAGGGGACTTCAATGAGCAGTACTTC. Amino acid sequence: CSVFLGDFNEQYF.

In its sample, this clonotype was seen once. Sequence at one end of the junction differs from germline and may be a read error. The V and J genes are TRBV10-3 and TRBJ2-3, with D tentatively TRBD2 (6 bases). CDR3 length: 14 amino acids. Germline-derived CDR1 and CDR2 are ENHRY and SYGVKD. The CDR3 coding sequence is TGTGCCATCAGTGTTGGGGGGAGCACAGATACGCGGTATTTT. Translating gives CAISVGGSTDTRYF.

V and J are TRBV27 and TRBJ1-1; D might be TRBD1 (6 bases). CDR1 is MNHEY, CDR2 SMNVEV, per germline (reference sequence). The length of the CDR3 is 15 residues. V was pared by 1 base and J by 0 bases, with 9 bases between. The CDR3 protein is CASSLFGGMNTEAFF. The CDR3 bases are TGTGCCAGCAGTTTATTTGGGGGCATGAACACTGAAGCTTTCTTT.

The genes are TRBV6-2 or TRBV6-3 and TRBJ2-3; D might be TRBD2 (5 bases). CDR1 and CDR2 from the germline V gene are MNHEY and SVGEGT. The CDR3 totals 13 residues. The V and J ends lost 6 bases and 2 bases respectively, with 9 bases between them. This chain's CDR3 is CASRHRDTDTQYF. The CDR3 DNA follows: TGTGCCAGCAGGCATCGGGACACAGATACGCAGTATTTT.

The chain links TRBV28 to TRBJ2-3; D unresolved. The germline CDR1 and CDR2 sequences are MDHEN and SYDVKM. CDR3 size: 15 residues. V lost 4 bases to trimming and J lost 0 bases, with 11 bases between them. The CDR3: CASSSHYSSTDTQYF. The CDR3 coding sequence is TGTGCCAGCAGTTCTCATTATTCTAGCACAGATACGCAGTATTTT. The full variable domain, completed using reference TRBV28 and TRBJ2-3, is DVKVTQSSRYLVKRTGEKVFLECVQDMDHENMFWYRQDPGLGLRLIYFSYDVKMKEKGDIPEGYSVSREKKERFSLILESASTNQTSMYLCASSSHYSSTDTQYFGPGTRLTVL.

This chain links TRBV11-2 with TRBJ2-4; D possibly corresponds to TRBD2 (5 bases). The J call may be mistaken, given a closer DNA end match to TRBJ2-7. Germline CDR1 SGHAT, CDR2 FQNNGV. This CDR3 comprises 14 residues. The CDR3 DNA follows: TGTGCCAGCAGCGAGAGGGAAAAGAACTACGAGCAGTACTTC. Its protein product is CASSEREKNYEQYF.

V gene TRBV5-1 combines with J gene TRBJ2-7; unclear D gene. The CDR3 loop spans 14 amino acids. Deletions cut 0 bases from V and 3 bases from J, with 10 bases between. From germline, CDR1 is SGHRS and CDR2 YFSETQ. CDR3 nucleotides: TGCGCCAGCAGCTTGGCCGCAGGCCTCTACGAGCAGTACTTC. Translation: CASSLAAGLYEQYF.

The chain recombines TRBV4-3 with TRBJ1-2; D not resolved. CDR3 length: 15 residues. CDR1 and CDR2 (germline): LGHNA, YSLEER. Trimming took 0 bases from V and 3 from J, leaving 11 bases between them. The CDR3 coding sequence is TGCGCCAGCAGCCAAGATACTACAGCCTACTATGGCTACACCTTC. Its protein is CASSQDTTAYYGYTF.

The chain is built from TRBV7-6 and TRBJ2-1, with 8 bases identical to TRBD2. V lost 3 bases to trimming and J lost 6 bases; unmatched junction nucleotides: 16. Per germline, CDR1 SGHVS and CDR2 FNYEAQ. The CDR3 covers 18 residues. CDR3 in DNA: TGTGCCAGCAGCTTGCTTATAGGAATAGCGGGGTTGGGCAATGAGCAGTTCTTC. Residues: CASSLLIGIAGLGNEQFF.

The chain couples TRBV12-3 or TRBV12-4 to TRBJ2-1, with unresolved D. The J call is doubtful: the DNA matches TRBJ2-7 better. The CDR3 totals 15 residues. The CDR3 loop reads CASSLESSSYNEQYF. CDR3 nucleotide sequence: TGTGCCAGCAGTTTAGAAAGTAGCTCCTACAATGAGCAGTACTTC.

This clonotype showed up just a few times. The rearrangement joins TRBV7-2 to TRBJ2-5, with 8 bases fitting TRBD1. CDR3 length: 15 amino acids. Per germline, CDR1 SGHTA and CDR2 FQGNSA. Trimming took 6 bases from V and 2 from J; bases not matched to a gene: 8. CDR3 nucleotides: TGTGCCAGCAGAACCGGGACAGGCCGACAAGAGACCCAGTACTTC. Translating gives CASRTGTGRQETQYF.

V is TRBV20-1 and J is TRBJ2-1, with 8 positions matching TRBD2. The junction had 3 bases not matched to a gene; V was cut back by 5 bases and J by 9 bases. There are 11 residues in the CDR3. The germline V gene has CDR1 DFQATT and CDR2 SNEGSKA (reference sequence). The CDR3: CSAGGLAEQFF. CDR3 DNA: TGCAGTGCTGGAGGACTAGCTGAGCAGTTCTTC.

This clonotype was seen a handful of times. The V call is TRBV13, the J call TRBJ2-5, with 11 bases lining up with TRBD2. Unmatched junction bases numbered 7, after V lost 5 bases and J lost 2 bases. Per germline, CDR1 PRHDT and CDR2 FYEKMQ (reference sequence). CDR3 length: 16 residues. CDR3 amino acids: CASSARLAGFQETQYF. CDR3 DNA sequence: TGTGCCAGCAGCGCCCGACTAGCGGGATTTCAAGAGACCCAGTACTTC.

The chain is built from TRBV2 and TRBJ2-3; D not resolved. The CDR3 loop spans 11 amino acids. V was shortened by 7 bases and J by 1 base, with 3 bases between the two germline ends. Germline V gives CDR1 SNHLY, CDR2 FYNNEI. The CDR3 bases are TGTGCCAGCATGCGCACAGATACGCAGTATTTT. Translated: CASMRTDTQYF.

The rearrangement links TRBV6-6 to TRBJ2-7; TRBD1 aligns across 7 bases. V lost 0 bases to trimming and J lost 3 bases; unmatched junction nucleotides: 8. CDR1 MNHNY and CDR2 SVGAGI come from the germline V gene (reference sequence). The CDR3 extends over 16 amino acids. The CDR3 DNA is TGTGCCAGCAGTTACTCTCGACAGGGTACAAGCTACGAGCAGTACTTC. This encodes CASSYSRQGTSYEQYF.

This clonotype appeared a few times. V and J are TRBV6-5 and TRBJ2-5; D unclear. The CDR3 is made up of 13 amino acids. Trimming took 6 bases from V and 2 from J, leaving 10 bases between them. The germline gives CDR1 MNHEY, CDR2 SVGAGI. The chain's CDR3 is CASSNAVQETQYF. CDR3 bases: TGTGCCAGCAGCAACGCAGTACAAGAGACCCAGTACTTC.

This clonotype has just a few counts. J is TRBJ2-4 and V is TRBV9, with 8 nucleotides matching TRBD1. V dropped 0 bases and J dropped 3; count of bases not matched to a gene: 2. Germline V gene sequence: CDR1 SGDLS, CDR2 YYNGEE. This CDR3 is built from 15 residues. As DNA, the CDR3 is TGTGCCAGCAGCGTAGGAGACAGGGGCAAAAACATTCAGTACTTC. Translation: CASSVGDRGKNIQYF.

This sequence joins TRBV7-2 and TRBJ2-7, with D tentatively TRBD2 (5 bases). CDR1 and CDR2 (germline): SGHTA, FQGNSA. Trimming cost V 5 bases and J 2 bases, with 16 bases left between them. This CDR3 spans 15 amino acids. DNA of the CDR3: TGTGCCAGCAGCCCGGATGGACGGCGGGCCTACGAGCAGTACTTC. It is translated as CASSPDGRRAYEQYF.

The chain has TRBV20-1 and TRBJ2-1; 7 bases fit TRBD1. The V and J ends lost 6 bases and 6 bases, in that order; junction bases with no gene match: 8. Per the germline V gene, CDR1 is DFQATT and CDR2 is SNEGSKA (reference sequence). The CDR3 loop spans 13 amino acids. The CDR3 DNA follows: TGCAGTGCGAATAGACAGGGTCCCAATGAGCAGTTCTTC. It yields the protein CSANRQGPNEQFF.

This clonotype was picked up a small number of times. The J gene is TRBJ2-3, the V gene TRBV20-1, with D possibly matching TRBD2 (6 bases). Germline CDR1 reads DFQATT; CDR2 reads SNEGSKA (reference sequence). Trimming took 5 bases from V and 2 from J, leaving 14 bases between them. The CDR3 runs to 14 residues. CDR3 sequence reads: CSAPSMDYTDTQYF. CDR3 bases: TGCAGTGCTCCGAGCATGGACTACACAGATACGCAGTATTTT.

The V and J genes are TRBV5-5 and TRBJ2-7, with D possibly TRBD1 on 6 matching bases. The V gene lost 4 bases and the J gene lost 5 bases, with 22 bases spanning the gap. Germline V gene data show CDR1 as SGHKS and CDR2 as YYEKEE (reference sequence). The CDR3 contains 16 residues. The CDR3 DNA is TGTGCCAGCAGCCCAACCTTCACAGGGTTACCGCACGAGCAGTACTTC. As protein: CASSPTFTGLPHEQYF.